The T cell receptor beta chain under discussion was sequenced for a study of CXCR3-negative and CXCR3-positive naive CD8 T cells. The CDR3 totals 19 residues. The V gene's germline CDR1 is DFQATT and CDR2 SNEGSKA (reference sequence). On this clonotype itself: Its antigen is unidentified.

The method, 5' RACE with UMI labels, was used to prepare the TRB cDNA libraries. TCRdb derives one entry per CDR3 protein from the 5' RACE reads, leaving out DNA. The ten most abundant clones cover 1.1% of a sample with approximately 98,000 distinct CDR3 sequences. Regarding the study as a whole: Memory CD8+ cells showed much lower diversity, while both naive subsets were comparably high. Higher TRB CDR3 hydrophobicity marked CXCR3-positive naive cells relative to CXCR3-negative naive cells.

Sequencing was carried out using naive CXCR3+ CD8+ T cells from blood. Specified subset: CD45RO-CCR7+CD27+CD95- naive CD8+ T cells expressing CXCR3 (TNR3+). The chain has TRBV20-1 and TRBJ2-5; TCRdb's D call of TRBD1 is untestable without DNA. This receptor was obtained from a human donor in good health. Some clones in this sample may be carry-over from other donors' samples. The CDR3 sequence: CSARSRFSPGSYGQETQYF.